Sequencing of this T cell receptor (beta chain) was carried out in a study of OX40 agonist ivuxolimab in advanced cancers. Study outcomes and limitations: Partial responders receiving 0.1-3.0 mg/kg showed among the lowest clonal expansion.

The repertoire was sequenced with immunoSEQ multiplex PCR; TCRdb's copy has only in-frame clones and lacks some. The data show about 32,000 clones, over 80% seen once. The germline gives CDR1 MNHEY, CDR2 SMNVEV (reference sequence). This CDR3 contains 15 residues. The germline V and J ends were trimmed by 6 bases and 4 bases, with 18 bases remaining between them. Comments on this clone: Its antigen remains unknown.

This chain uses TRBV27 with TRBJ1-2; D is possibly TRBD1 (6 bases). The TCR comes from an adult with an advanced solid tumor such as melanoma, head and neck, liver or kidney cancer. The sequencing used CD4+ or CD8+ T cells sorted from blood, collected in a trial of the OX40 agonist ivuxolimab. The CDR3 region is CASSPTATGSYGYTF. In DNA, the CDR3 is TGTGCCAGCAGCCCGACCGCGACAGGCTCCTATGGCTACACCTTC.